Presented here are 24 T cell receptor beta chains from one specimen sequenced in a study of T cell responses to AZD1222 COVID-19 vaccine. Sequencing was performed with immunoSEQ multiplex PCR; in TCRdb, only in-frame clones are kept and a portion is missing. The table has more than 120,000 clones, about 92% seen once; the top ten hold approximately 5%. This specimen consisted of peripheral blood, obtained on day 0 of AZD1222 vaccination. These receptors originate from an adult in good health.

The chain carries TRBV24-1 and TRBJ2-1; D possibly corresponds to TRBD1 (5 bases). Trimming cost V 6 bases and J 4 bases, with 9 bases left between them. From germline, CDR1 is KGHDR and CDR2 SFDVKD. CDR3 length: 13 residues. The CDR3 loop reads CATSSRTYNEQFF. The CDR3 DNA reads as TGTGCCACCAGTAGCAGGACATACAATGAGCAGTTCTTC.

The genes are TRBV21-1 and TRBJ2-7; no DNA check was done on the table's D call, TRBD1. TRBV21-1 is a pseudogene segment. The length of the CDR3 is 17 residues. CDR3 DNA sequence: TGTGCCAGCAGCAAATTGCGTACGAGGCAGGGTCTCTACGAGCAGTACTTC. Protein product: CASSKLRTRQGLYEQYF.

The CDR3 loop reads CASSPRLSGGFYQETQYF. Here the CDR3 DNA reads TGTGCCAGCAGTCCCCGACTGAGCGGGGGGTTCTACCAAGAGACCCAGTACTTC. The chain uses TRBV6-2 or TRBV6-3 and TRBJ2-5; TRBD2 agrees at 9 bases. Germline V gene lookup returns CDR1 MNHEY and CDR2 SVGEGT. CDR3 length: 18 residues. Germline trimming cut 5 bases from V and 0 bases from J; bases unmatched to any gene: 13.

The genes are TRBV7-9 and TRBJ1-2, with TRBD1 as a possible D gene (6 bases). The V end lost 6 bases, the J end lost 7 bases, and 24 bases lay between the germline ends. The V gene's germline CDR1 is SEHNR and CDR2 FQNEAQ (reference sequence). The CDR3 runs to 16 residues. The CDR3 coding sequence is TGTGCCAGCAGTCTAGCCGGGGGGGCTCCTCCTTTTGGCTACACCTTC. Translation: CASSLAGGAPPFGYTF.

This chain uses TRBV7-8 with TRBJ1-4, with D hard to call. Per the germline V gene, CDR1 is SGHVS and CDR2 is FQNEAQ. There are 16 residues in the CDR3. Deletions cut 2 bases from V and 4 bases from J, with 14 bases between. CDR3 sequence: CASSLSLGLNNEKLFF. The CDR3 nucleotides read TGTGCCAGCAGCTTAAGTTTAGGGTTAAATAATGAAAAACTGTTTTTT.

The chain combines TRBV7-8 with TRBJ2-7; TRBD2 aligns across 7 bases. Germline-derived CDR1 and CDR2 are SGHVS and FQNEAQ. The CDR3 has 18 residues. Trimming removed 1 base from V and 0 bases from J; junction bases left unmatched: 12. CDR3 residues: CASSLVRGLGGDSYEQYF. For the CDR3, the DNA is TGTGCCAGCAGCTTAGTAAGGGGTCTGGGGGGGGACTCCTACGAGCAGTACTTC.

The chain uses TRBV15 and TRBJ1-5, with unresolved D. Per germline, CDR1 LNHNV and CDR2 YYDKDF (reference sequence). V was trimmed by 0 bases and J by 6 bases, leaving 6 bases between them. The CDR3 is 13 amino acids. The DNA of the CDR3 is TGTGCCACCAGCAGAGATCGTAGTCAGCCCCAGCATTTT. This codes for CATSRDRSQPQHF.

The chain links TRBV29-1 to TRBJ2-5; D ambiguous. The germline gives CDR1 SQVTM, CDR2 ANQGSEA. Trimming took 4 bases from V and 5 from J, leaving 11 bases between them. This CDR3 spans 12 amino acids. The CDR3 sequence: CSVARNGETQYF. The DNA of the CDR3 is TGCAGCGTTGCCAGGAACGGCGAGACCCAGTACTTC.

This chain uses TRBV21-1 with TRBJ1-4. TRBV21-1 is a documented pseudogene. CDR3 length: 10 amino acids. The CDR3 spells CASTARRVFF. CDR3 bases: TGTGCCAGCACCGCTAGAAGGGTGTTTTTT.

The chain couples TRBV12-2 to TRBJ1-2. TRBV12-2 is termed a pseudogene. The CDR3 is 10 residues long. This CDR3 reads CASRLTGNTF. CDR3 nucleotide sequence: TGTGCAAGTCGCTTAACGGGTAACACCTTC.

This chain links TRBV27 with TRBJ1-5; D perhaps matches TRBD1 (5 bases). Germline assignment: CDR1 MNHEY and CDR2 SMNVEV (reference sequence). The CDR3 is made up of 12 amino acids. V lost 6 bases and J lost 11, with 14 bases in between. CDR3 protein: CASRSNGGAQHF. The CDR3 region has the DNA TGTGCCAGCAGAAGCAACGGGGGGGCCCAGCATTTT.

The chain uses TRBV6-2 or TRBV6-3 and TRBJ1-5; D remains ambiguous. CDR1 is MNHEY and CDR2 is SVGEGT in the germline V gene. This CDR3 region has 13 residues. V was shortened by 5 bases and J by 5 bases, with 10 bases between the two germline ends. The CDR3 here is CASSLPKYQPQHF. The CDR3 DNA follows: TGTGCCAGCAGTCTCCCCAAGTATCAGCCCCAGCATTTT.

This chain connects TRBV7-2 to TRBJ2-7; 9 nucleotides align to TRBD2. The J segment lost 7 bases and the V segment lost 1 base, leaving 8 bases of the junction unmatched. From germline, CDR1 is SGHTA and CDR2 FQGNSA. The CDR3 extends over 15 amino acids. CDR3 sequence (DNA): TGTGCCAGCAGCTTAGTAGTAGCGGGAGTGGGAGAGCAGTACTTC. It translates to CASSLVVAGVGEQYF.

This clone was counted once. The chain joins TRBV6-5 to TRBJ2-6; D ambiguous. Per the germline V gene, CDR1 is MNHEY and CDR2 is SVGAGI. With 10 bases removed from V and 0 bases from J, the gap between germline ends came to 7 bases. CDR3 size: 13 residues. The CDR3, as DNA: TGTGCCACCCTCAACTCTGGGGCCAACGTCCTGACTTTC. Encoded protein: CATLNSGANVLTF.

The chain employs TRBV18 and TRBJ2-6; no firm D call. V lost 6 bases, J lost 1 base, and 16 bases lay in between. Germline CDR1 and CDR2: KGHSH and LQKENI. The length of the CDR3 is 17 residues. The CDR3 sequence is CASSLLVAPSGANVLTF. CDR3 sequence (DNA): TGTGCCAGCTCCCTCCTGGTGGCACCTTCTGGGGCCAACGTCCTGACTTTC. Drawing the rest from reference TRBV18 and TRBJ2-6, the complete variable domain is NAGVMQNPRHLVRRRGQEARLRCSPMKGHSHVYWYRQLPEEGLKFMVYLQKENIIDESGMPKERFSAEFPKEGPSILRIQQVVRGDSAAYFCASSLLVAPSGANVLTFGAGSRLTVL.

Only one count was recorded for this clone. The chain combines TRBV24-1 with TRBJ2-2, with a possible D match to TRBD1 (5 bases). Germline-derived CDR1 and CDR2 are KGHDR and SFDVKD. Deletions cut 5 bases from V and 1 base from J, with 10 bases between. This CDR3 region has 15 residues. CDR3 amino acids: CATSGQQVNTGELFF. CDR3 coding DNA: TGTGCCACCAGTGGACAGCAAGTGAACACCGGGGAGCTGTTTTTT.

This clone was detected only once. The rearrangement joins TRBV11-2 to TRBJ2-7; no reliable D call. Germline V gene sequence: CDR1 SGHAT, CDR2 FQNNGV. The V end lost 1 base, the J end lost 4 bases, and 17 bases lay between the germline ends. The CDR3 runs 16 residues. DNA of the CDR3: TGTGCCAGCAGCTTAGTTTGGCAGGCAAAACTGTACGAGCAGTACTTC. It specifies CASSLVWQAKLYEQYF.

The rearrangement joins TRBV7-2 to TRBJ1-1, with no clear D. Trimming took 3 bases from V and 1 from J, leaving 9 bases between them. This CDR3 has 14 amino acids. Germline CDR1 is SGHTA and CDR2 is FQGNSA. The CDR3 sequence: CASSFGRRNTEAFF. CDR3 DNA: TGTGCCAGCAGCTTTGGGAGGAGGAACACTGAAGCTTTCTTT. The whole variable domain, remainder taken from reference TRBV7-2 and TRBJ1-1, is GAGVSQSPSNKVTEKGKDVELRCDPISGHTALYWYRQSLGQGLEFLIYFQGNSAPDKSGLPSDRFSAERTGGSVSTLTIQRTQQEDSAVYLCASSFGRRNTEAFFGQGTRLTVV.

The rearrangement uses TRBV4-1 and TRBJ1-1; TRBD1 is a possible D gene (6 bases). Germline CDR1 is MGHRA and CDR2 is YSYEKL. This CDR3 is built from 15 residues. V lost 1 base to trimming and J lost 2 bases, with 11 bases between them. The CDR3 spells CASSQVETGNTEAFF. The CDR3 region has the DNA TGCGCCAGCAGCCAAGTCGAGACAGGAAACACTGAAGCTTTCTTT.

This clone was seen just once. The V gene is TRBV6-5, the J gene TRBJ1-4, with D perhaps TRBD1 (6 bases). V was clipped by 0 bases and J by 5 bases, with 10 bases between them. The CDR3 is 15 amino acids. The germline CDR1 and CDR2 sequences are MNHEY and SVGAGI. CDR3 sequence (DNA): TGTGCCAGCAGTTACTCGGAAACAGGGAATGAAAAACTGTTTTTT. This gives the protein CASSYSETGNEKLFF.

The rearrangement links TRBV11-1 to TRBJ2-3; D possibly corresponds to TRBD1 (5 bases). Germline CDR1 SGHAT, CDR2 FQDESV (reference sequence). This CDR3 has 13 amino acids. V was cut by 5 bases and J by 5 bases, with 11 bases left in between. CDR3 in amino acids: CASSPRVRDTQYF. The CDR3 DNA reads TGTGCCAGCAGCCCCAGGGTTAGAGATACGCAGTATTTT.

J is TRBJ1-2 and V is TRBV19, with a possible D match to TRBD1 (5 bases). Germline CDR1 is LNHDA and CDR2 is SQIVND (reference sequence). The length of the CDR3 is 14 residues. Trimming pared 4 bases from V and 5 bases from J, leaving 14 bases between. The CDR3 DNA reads TGTGCCAGTAGTACAGGGACTTCTTGGTATGGCTACACCTTC. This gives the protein CASSTGTSWYGYTF. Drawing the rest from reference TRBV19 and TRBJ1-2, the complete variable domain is DGGITQSPKYLFRKEGQNVTLSCEQNLNHDAMYWYRQDPGQGLRLIYYSQIVNDFQKGDIAEGYSVSREKKESFPLTVTSAQKNPTAFYLCASSTGTSWYGYTFGSGTRLTVV.

Written as DNA, the CDR3 is TGCAGTGGAGACCCCGGGGAGACCCAGTACTTC. It specifies CSGDPGETQYF. The V gene is TRBV20-1, the J gene TRBJ2-5; D gene uncertain. Germline CDR1 reads DFQATT; CDR2 reads SNEGSKA (reference sequence). This CDR3 comprises 11 residues. V gave up 7 bases and J gave up 5 bases, with 11 bases separating them.

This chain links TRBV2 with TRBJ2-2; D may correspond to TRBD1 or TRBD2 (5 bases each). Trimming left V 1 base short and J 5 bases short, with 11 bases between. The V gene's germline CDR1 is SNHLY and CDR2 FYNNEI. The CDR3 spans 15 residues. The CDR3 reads CASSEVGWGTGELFF. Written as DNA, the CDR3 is TGTGCCAGCAGTGAAGTAGGGTGGGGGACCGGGGAGCTGTTTTTT.